A single sample gave rise to the 10 T cell receptor beta chains below, sequenced in a study of Graves' ophthalmopathy and Graves' hyperthyroidism. Investigators amplified TCR beta CDR3 regions from RNA transcripts. HTBI primers were used in a first-round RT-PCR, which preceded a second-round multiplex PCR. TCRdb re-derived calls from the multiplex PCR reads in MiXCR, one entry per CDR3 protein. The sample yields around 660,000 distinct CDR3 sequences, 35% to 50% seen once. Sequenced material: peripheral blood. The receptors derive from an adult man with Graves' ophthalmopathy.

Only a few counts were recorded for this clonotype. V gene TRBV6-5 combines with J gene TRBJ1-5; 7 bases agree with TRBD1. Germline V gene data show CDR1 as MNHEY and CDR2 as SVGAGI. The CDR3 covers 16 residues. The V segment lost 6 bases and the J segment 0 bases; nucleotides outside the gene matches: 8. The CDR3 here is CASRSQGWNSNQPQHF. The CDR3 region has the DNA TGTGCCAGCAGGTCACAGGGGTGGAATAGCAATCAGCCCCAGCATTTT.

The genes are TRBV29-1 and TRBJ1-2, with a possible D match to TRBD1 (6 bases). Trimming pared 8 bases from V and 1 base from J, leaving 14 bases between. Germline V lookup: CDR1 SQVTM, CDR2 ANQGSEA. This CDR3 is 13 amino acids long. The CDR3 spells CSSWDNLNYGYTF. Written as DNA, the CDR3 is TGCAGCTCCTGGGACAACCTTAACTATGGCTACACCTTC.

This clonotype was detected once. The junction differs from germline at one of its ends, possibly a read error. This chain links TRBV5-1 with TRBJ2-7; the D is unclear. This CDR3 is 15 amino acids long. CDR1 and CDR2 (germline): SGHRS, YFSETQ. CDR3 in DNA: TGCGCCAGCAGCTTGAGTTCAGGATACCGGCACGGGCAGCACTTC. As protein: CASSLSSGYRHGQHF. Full variable domain (rest looked up from reference TRBV5-1 and TRBJ2-7): KAGVTQTPRYLIKTRGQQVTLSCSPISGHRSVSWYQQTPGQGLQFLFEYFSETQRNKGNFPGRFSGRQFSNSRSEMNVSTLELGDSALYLCASSLSSGYRHGQHFGPGTRLTVT.

This clonotype has ten or more counts. V is TRBV2 and J is TRBJ1-1; D gene unclear. This CDR3 has 13 residues. Germline V gene lookup returns CDR1 SNHLY and CDR2 FYNNEI. Trimming cost V 4 bases and J 2 bases, with 8 bases left between them. CDR3 residues: CASSVFSNTEAFF. The DNA of the CDR3 is TGTGCCAGCAGTGTTTTTTCAAACACTGAAGCTTTCTTT.

Many counts were recorded for this clonotype. The rearrangement uses TRBV4-3 and TRBJ2-5; the D gene is possibly TRBD2 (5 bases). Trimming removed 1 base at V and 0 bases at J, with 9 bases between. Germline assignment: CDR1 LGHNA and CDR2 YSLEER. The CDR3 sequence is 15 residues long. The CDR3 is CASSQGPADQETQYF. The CDR3 bases are TGCGCCAGCAGCCAAGGACCAGCGGACCAAGAGACCCAGTACTTC.

This clonotype was recorded a few times. This chain links TRBV10-3 with TRBJ1-2; no clear D. The germline CDR1 and CDR2 sequences are ENHRY and SYGVKD. The V and J ends lost 5 bases and 6 bases respectively, with 16 bases between them. The CDR3 totals 14 residues. Here the CDR3 reads CAISYSTQQNGYTF. As DNA, the CDR3 is TGTGCCATCAGTTACTCGACCCAACAGAATGGCTACACCTTC.

This clonotype showed up just once. V usage is TRBV10-3 and J usage is TRBJ1-1, with 9 bases fitting TRBD1. Germline V gene lookup returns CDR1 ENHRY and CDR2 SYGVKD. The V gene end was trimmed by 3 bases and the J gene end by 7 bases; junction bases not matched to a gene: 3. CDR3 length: 13 residues. The CDR3 bases are TGTGCCATCAGTGAACAGGGGGCGGGTGAAGCTTTCTTT. The encoded protein is CAISEQGAGEAFF.

This clonotype was recorded many times. V gene TRBV2 combines with J gene TRBJ2-5; 11 nucleotides align to TRBD2. The CDR3 runs to 14 residues. Germline CDR1 SNHLY, CDR2 FYNNEI. V dropped 8 bases and J dropped 5; count of bases not matched to a gene: 7. The CDR3 region is CASARTSGFETQYF. In nucleotides, the CDR3 is TGTGCCAGCGCAAGGACTAGCGGGTTTGAGACCCAGTACTTC.

This clonotype was detected a few times. The rearrangement links TRBV27 to TRBJ2-6; D possibly corresponds to TRBD1 (6 bases). Germline CDR1 reads MNHEY; CDR2 reads SMNVEV (reference sequence). The CDR3 consists of 16 residues. V gave up 2 bases and J gave up 0 bases, with 8 bases separating them. The CDR3 spells CASSLDRSSGANVLTF. CDR3 coding DNA: TGTGCCAGCAGTTTAGACAGGAGCTCTGGGGCCAACGTCCTGACTTTC.

The chain combines TRBV10-2 with TRBJ1-2; 7 nucleotides align to TRBD1. The CDR3 loop spans 13 amino acids. Looked up from germline, CDR1 is WSHSY and CDR2 is SAAADI. V lost 8 bases to trimming and J lost 8 bases; unmatched junction nucleotides: 11. The CDR3 loop is CASCRPKTGGYTF. The CDR3 DNA follows: TGCGCCAGCTGTCGGCCTAAGACAGGGGGCTACACCTTC.